This T cell receptor beta chain was documented in a study of cytomegalovirus exposure and HLA in healthy donors. Across the study: In a later analysis, it was reported that the approximately 110 validation repertoires had been produced on the same platform as the 670 or so repertoires belonging to the first cohort.

Germline trimming cut 6 bases from V and 1 base from J; bases unmatched to any gene: 6. CDR1 MNHEY and CDR2 SVGAGI come from the germline V gene. The CDR3 runs 14 residues. Only in-frame clones appear in the TCRdb table, and some are missing; sequencing was by immunoSEQ multiplex PCR. This sample carries some 110,000 clones, 88% of them seen once, and the ten largest clones take 1.5% to 2%. Study outcomes and limitations: The classifier, whose performance was assessed in both the original and validation cohorts, reportedly diagnosed cytomegalovirus status with high specificity and sensitivity. According to the study, around 180 TCR beta chains were cytomegalovirus-associated.

The donors belonged to the approximately 120-subject validation cohort, separate from the roughly 600-subject first cohort. This clone has a single count. Its antigen is as yet unknown. The specimen sequenced was PBMCs. This sequence was found in a man aged 18 to 30 in good health and CMV-seronegative. This rearrangement joins TRBV6-5 to TRBJ2-7; 7 nucleotides align to TRBD1. The DNA for the CDR3 is TGTGCCAGCAGGGTCGACAGGGTATCCTACGAGCAGTACTTC. Translation: CASRVDRVSYEQYF.